The next 28 T cell receptor beta chains were all read from a single sample in a study of blood T cell repertoires in COVID-19. Data came from immunoSEQ multiplex PCR; TCRdb stores just in-frame clones and leaves some out. The sample has fewer than 200,000 clones, about 80% seen once; the top ten hold 12%. The sequenced sample consisted of PBMCs or T cells enriched from blood (not recorded which). The receptors shown here come from a man between 45 and 60 years old who had recovered from COVID-19.

The gene calls are TRBV7-8 and TRBJ1-4; no firm D call. Trimming removed 6 bases from V and 4 bases from J, with 9 bases in between. The length of the CDR3 is 13 residues. The germline V gene has CDR1 SGHVS and CDR2 FQNEAQ. The CDR3 nucleotides are TGTGCCAGCAGGGGCCGGATTAATGAAAAACTGTTTTTT. It translates to CASRGRINEKLFF.

The J gene is TRBJ1-2, the V gene TRBV10-2, with D uncertain. Germline CDR1 WSHSY, CDR2 SAAADI. Trimming removed 8 bases from V and 5 bases from J, with 12 bases in between. The length of the CDR3 is 12 residues. The CDR3 spells CASLSGSYGYTF. The CDR3 DNA is TGCGCCAGCTTGTCGGGGTCTTATGGCTACACCTTC.

The chain employs TRBV4-3 and TRBJ1-4; 9 bases agree with TRBD1. V trimming: 4 bases; J trimming: 7 bases; junction bases outside the gene matches: 7. Per the germline V gene, CDR1 is LGHNA and CDR2 is YSLEER. The CDR3 contains 15 residues. CDR3 sequence: CASSLTGTGSEKLFF. Here the CDR3 DNA reads TGCGCCAGCAGCCTGACCGGGACAGGGAGTGAAAAACTGTTTTTT.

The J gene is TRBJ2-7, the V gene TRBV6-1, with 8 nucleotides matching TRBD1. CDR3 length equals 16 residues. Germline V gene data show CDR1 as MNHNS and CDR2 as SASEGT. The J segment lost 3 bases and the V segment lost 3 bases, leaving 10 bases of the junction unmatched. The CDR3 bases are TGTGCCAGCAGTGAGGGGTCAGGACAGGGTGGCTACGAGCAGTACTTC. It specifies CASSEGSGQGGYEQYF.

This clone was recorded only once. The rearrangement links TRBV18 to TRBJ1-3; 7 bases agree with TRBD1. CDR3 length equals 16 residues. Germline-derived CDR1 and CDR2 are KGHSH and LQKENI. The V segment lost 6 bases and the J segment 0 bases; nucleotides outside the gene matches: 8. CDR3 DNA sequence: TGTGCCAGCTCCACCTCACAGGGGCTCTCTGGAAACACCATATATTTT. This translates into CASSTSQGLSGNTIYF.

The rearrangement uses TRBV5-1 and TRBJ1-3; 9 positions agree with TRBD1. Per germline, CDR1 SGHRS and CDR2 YFSETQ. After removal of 1 base from V and 2 bases from J, the junction contained 16 bases not matched to a gene. CDR3 size: 20 residues. CDR3 coding DNA: TGCGCCAGCAGCTTGTTCGTTGGACAGGGGAAAATGTCGCCTGGAAACACCATATATTTT. This codes for CASSLFVGQGKMSPGNTIYF.

The genes are TRBV27 and TRBJ1-2, with 9 positions matching TRBD1. The germline V gene encodes CDR1 MNHEY and CDR2 SMNVEV (reference sequence). Trimming removed 8 bases from V and 4 bases from J; junction bases left unmatched: 2. CDR3 length equals 12 residues. DNA of the CDR3: TGTGCCAGCGGGACAGGGTCCTATGGCTACACCTTC. The encoded protein is CASGTGSYGYTF.

The J gene is TRBJ2-5, the V gene TRBV7-9, with D unresolved. V shed 5 bases and J shed 0 bases, with 4 bases lying between them. The germline CDR1 and CDR2 sequences are SEHNR and FQNEAQ (reference sequence). CDR3 length equals 12 residues. The CDR3 coding sequence is TGTGCCAGCAGCCCTTACCAAGAGACCCAGTACTTC. Protein product: CASSPYQETQYF.

CDR3 amino acids: CSATHNTEAFF. In DNA, the CDR3 is TGCAGCGCGACTCACAACACTGAAGCTTTCTTT. The chain couples TRBV20-1 to TRBJ1-1; the D is unclear. Germline V gene data show CDR1 as DFQATT and CDR2 as SNEGSKA (reference sequence). The CDR3 is 11 amino acids.

V and J are TRBV19 and TRBJ2-3; D is perhaps TRBD2 (5 bases). The ends were cut back, 0 bases at V and 4 bases at J, with 8 bases in the middle. The CDR3 totals 14 residues. CDR1 and CDR2 from the germline V gene are LNHDA and SQIVND (reference sequence). CDR3 in amino acids: CASSIDLEADTQYF. The CDR3 DNA reads TGTGCCAGTAGTATAGATTTGGAGGCAGATACGCAGTATTTT.

V is TRBV7-6 and J is TRBJ1-1; no reliable D call. The CDR3 extends over 16 amino acids. Looked up from germline, CDR1 is SGHVS and CDR2 is FNYEAQ. Trimming pared 2 bases from V and 0 bases from J, leaving 13 bases between. The CDR3 loop reads CASSLLNTHMNTEAFF. CDR3 nucleotide sequence: TGTGCCAGCAGCTTACTGAACACCCACATGAACACTGAAGCTTTCTTT.

The chain combines TRBV7-9 with TRBJ1-1; possible D gene TRBD1, 6 bases. V was shortened by 5 bases and J by 3 bases, with 16 bases between the two germline ends. The CDR3 runs to 15 residues. Germline assignment: CDR1 SEHNR and CDR2 FQNEAQ (reference sequence). DNA for the CDR3: TGTGCCAGCAGCCGCGACAGGCGCTGGGACACTGAAGCTTTCTTT. Translating it yields CASSRDRRWDTEAFF.

This clone was counted once. The chain employs TRBV20-1 and TRBJ1-2; D not certain. Germline lookup yields CDR1 DFQATT and CDR2 SNEGSKA (reference sequence). The CDR3 extends over 10 amino acids. V dropped 1 base and J dropped 8 bases, with 5 bases sitting between them. CDR3 nucleotide sequence: TGCAGTGCTAGAGGCGCGGGCTACACCTTC. As protein: CSARGAGYTF.

J is TRBJ2-2 and V is TRBV19, with D maybe TRBD1 (5 bases). Germline-derived CDR1 and CDR2 are LNHDA and SQIVND (reference sequence). Trimming pared 3 bases from V and 4 bases from J, leaving 9 bases between. This CDR3 spans 14 amino acids. The DNA of the CDR3 is TGTGCCAGTAGTATGGGGCTTCCCACCGGGGAGCTGTTTTTT. This codes for CASSMGLPTGELFF.

The chain couples TRBV18 to TRBJ1-2, with D uncertain. Germline V gives CDR1 KGHSH, CDR2 LQKENI. This CDR3 has 14 residues. The germline V and J ends were trimmed by 3 bases and 6 bases, with 14 bases remaining between them. The DNA of the CDR3 is TGTGCCAGCTCACCGACGATACAGTTTGATGGCTACACCTTC. Protein: CASSPTIQFDGYTF. The whole variable domain, filled in from reference TRBV18 and TRBJ1-2, reads NAGVMQNPRHLVRRRGQEARLRCSPMKGHSHVYWYRQLPEEGLKFMVYLQKENIIDESGMPKERFSAEFPKEGPSILRIQQVVRGDSAAYFCASSPTIQFDGYTFGSGTRLTVV.

The rearrangement uses TRBV29-1 and TRBJ1-1, with 11 bases lining up with TRBD1. CDR1 is SQVTM, CDR2 ANQGSEA, per germline. This CDR3 has 13 residues. With V trimmed by 4 bases and J by 10 bases, 8 bases remained unmatched. CDR3 sequence: CSVVPGQGGGAFF. The DNA of the CDR3 is TGCAGCGTTGTCCCGGGACAGGGGGGGGGAGCTTTCTTT.

This clone occurred once. The chain employs TRBV2 and TRBJ2-2; D is unclear. The CDR3 totals 13 residues. From germline, CDR1 is SNHLY and CDR2 FYNNEI. V dropped 7 bases and J dropped 4 bases, with 10 bases sitting between them. CDR3 sequence reads: CASMRSGTGELFF. DNA for the CDR3: TGTGCCAGCATGCGGTCGGGCACCGGGGAGCTGTTTTTT.

The sample holds one count of this clone. This chain uses TRBV6-1 with TRBJ1-6, with D perhaps matching TRBD1 (6 bases). V shed 3 bases and J shed 8 bases, with 11 bases lying between them. CDR1 is MNHNS, CDR2 SASEGT, per germline. The CDR3 loop spans 14 amino acids. CDR3 DNA: TGTGCCAGCAGTGATAGGACAGTCTATTCACCCCTCCACTTT. Amino acid sequence: CASSDRTVYSPLHF.

The chain carries TRBV6-5 and TRBJ1-6, with D possibly matching TRBD1 (6 bases). The germline gives CDR1 MNHEY, CDR2 SVGAGI. The CDR3 covers 15 residues. The germline V and J ends were trimmed by 0 bases and 13 bases, with 16 bases remaining between them. The CDR3 bases are TGTGCCAGCAGTTACTCCACAGGGTCAGGGTACCCCCTCCACTTT. Translating it yields CASSYSTGSGYPLHF.

The sample holds a few counts of this clone. The CDR3, as DNA: TGTGCCAGCAGCGCATTCGACAGGGTGGACTATGGCTACACCTTC. Translation gives CASSAFDRVDYGYTF. The gene calls are TRBV7-3 and TRBJ1-2; 7 positions agree with TRBD1. Germline V gives CDR1 SGHTA, CDR2 FQGTGA. There are 15 residues in the CDR3. The junction had 9 bases not matched to a gene; V was cut back by 5 bases and J by 3 bases. Combining the CDR3 with reference TRBV7-3 and TRBJ1-2 gives the whole variable domain GAGVSQTPSNKVTEKGKYVELRCDPISGHTALYWYRQSLGQGPEFLIYFQGTGAADDSGLPNDRFFAVRPEGSVSTLKIQRTERGDSAVYLCASSAFDRVDYGYTFGSGTRLTVV.

CDR3 sequence reads: CASSLAGESEKLFF. The CDR3 DNA reads TGTGCCAGCAGCCTCGCAGGGGAAAGTGAAAAACTGTTTTTT. This chain connects TRBV28 to TRBJ1-4, with D perhaps matching TRBD1 (6 bases). The ends were cut back, 6 bases at V and 7 bases at J, with 15 bases in the middle. Per germline, CDR1 MDHEN and CDR2 SYDVKM. The CDR3 is 14 residues long.

This chain links TRBV11-1 with TRBJ1-5; D perhaps matches TRBD1 (5 bases). V was shortened by 4 bases and J by 3 bases, with 7 bases between the two germline ends. The CDR3 contains 13 residues. CDR1 and CDR2 (germline): SGHAT, FQDESV (reference sequence). In DNA, the CDR3 is TGTGCCAGCAGCTCGACAGACAATCAGCCCCAGCATTTT. It yields the protein CASSSTDNQPQHF.

The chain combines TRBV7-3 with TRBJ2-1, with 14 bases that match TRBD2. V gave up 4 bases and J gave up 6 bases; unmatched junction bases: 5. The CDR3 covers 16 residues. Germline V CDR1 and CDR2: SGHTA, FQGTGA. Here the CDR3 reads CASSSPGLAGVNEQFF. The CDR3 DNA reads as TGTGCCAGCAGCTCCCCGGGACTAGCGGGGGTCAATGAGCAGTTCTTC.

This clone has a handful of counts. The chain carries TRBV19 and TRBJ1-2; D may be TRBD1 (6 bases). Germline V CDR1 and CDR2: LNHDA, SQIVND (reference sequence). This CDR3 region has 13 residues. V lost 10 bases, J lost 2 bases, and 14 bases lay in between. CDR3 in amino acids: CATGDNRNYGYTF. CDR3 in DNA: TGTGCCACCGGGGACAACCGAAACTATGGCTACACCTTC.

The CDR3 nucleotides are TGTGCCAGCAGCCAAGCCTTTCCCACATCGCAGGGGGGCACTGAAGCTTTCTTT. The encoded protein is CASSQAFPTSQGGTEAFF. The chain employs TRBV3-1 (or the pseudogene TRBV3-2) and TRBJ1-1, with 7 nucleotides matching TRBD1. Unmatched junction bases numbered 15, after V lost 1 base and J lost 4 bases. CDR3 length equals 18 residues. Germline CDR1 is LGHDT and CDR2 is YNNKEL (reference sequence).

J is TRBJ1-2 and V is TRBV4-1, with D perhaps matching TRBD1 (5 bases). The CDR3 has 15 residues. V dropped 0 bases and J dropped 6 bases, with 14 bases sitting between them. Per germline, CDR1 MGHRA and CDR2 YSYEKL. In DNA, the CDR3 is TGCGCCAGCAGCCAAGAGTTCAGGGAGGCGAATGGCTACACCTTC. This translates into CASSQEFREANGYTF.

The chain combines TRBV24-1 with TRBJ2-1; D may be TRBD2 (7 bases). V lost 4 bases to trimming and J lost 8 bases, with 20 bases between them. This CDR3 spans 16 amino acids. Germline assignment: CDR1 KGHDR and CDR2 SFDVKD. The CDR3 here is CATSDPQGGGTHEQFF. CDR3 DNA: TGTGCCACCAGTGACCCCCAGGGCGGGGGCACCCATGAGCAGTTCTTC.

V usage is TRBV7-2 and J usage is TRBJ1-2; D not resolved. The germline gives CDR1 SGHTA, CDR2 FQGNSA. V lost 5 bases and J 8 bases, leaving 12 bases between the germline ends. This CDR3 region has 12 residues. The CDR3 region has the DNA TGTGCCAGCAGCGCGTCCCGGGTAGGCTACACCTTC. It specifies CASSASRVGYTF.